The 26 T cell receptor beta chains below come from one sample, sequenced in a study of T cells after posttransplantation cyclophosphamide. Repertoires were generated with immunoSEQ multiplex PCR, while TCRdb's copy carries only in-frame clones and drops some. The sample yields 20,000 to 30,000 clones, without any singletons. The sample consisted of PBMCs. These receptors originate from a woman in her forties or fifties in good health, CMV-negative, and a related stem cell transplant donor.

The CDR3 coding sequence is TGTGCCAGCACCCTACTCGGACAGGGGGGATCACCCCTCCACTTT. Encoded protein: CASTLLGQGGSPLHF. The chain joins TRBV28 to TRBJ1-6, with TRBD1 matching over 10 bases. The CDR3 consists of 15 residues. Unmatched junction bases numbered 10, after V lost 7 bases and J lost 10 bases. Germline V lookup: CDR1 MDHEN, CDR2 SYDVKM.

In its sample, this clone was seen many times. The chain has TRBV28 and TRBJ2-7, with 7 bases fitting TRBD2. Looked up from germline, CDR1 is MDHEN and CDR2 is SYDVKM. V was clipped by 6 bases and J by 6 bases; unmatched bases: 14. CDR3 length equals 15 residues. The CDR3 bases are TGTGCCAGCAGGATGGGGCGGGAGTTGCCTTCCGAGCAGTACTTC. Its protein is CASRMGRELPSEQYF.

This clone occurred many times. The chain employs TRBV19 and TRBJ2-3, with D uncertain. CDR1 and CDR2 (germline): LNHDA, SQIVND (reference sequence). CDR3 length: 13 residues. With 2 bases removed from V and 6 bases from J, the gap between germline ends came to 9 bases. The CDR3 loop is CASSIQVSDTQYF. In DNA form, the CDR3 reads TGTGCCAGTAGTATACAGGTTTCTGATACGCAGTATTTT.

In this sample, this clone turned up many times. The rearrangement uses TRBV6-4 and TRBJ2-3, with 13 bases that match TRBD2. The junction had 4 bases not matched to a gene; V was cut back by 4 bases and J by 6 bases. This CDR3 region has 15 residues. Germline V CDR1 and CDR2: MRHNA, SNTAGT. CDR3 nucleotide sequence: TGTGCCAGCAGTGTAACTAGCGGGGGGGCCGATACGCAGTATTTT. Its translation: CASSVTSGGADTQYF.

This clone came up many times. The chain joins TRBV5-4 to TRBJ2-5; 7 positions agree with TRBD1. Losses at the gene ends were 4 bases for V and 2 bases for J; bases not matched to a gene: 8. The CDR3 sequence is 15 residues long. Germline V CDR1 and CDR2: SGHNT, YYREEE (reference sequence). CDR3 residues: CASSLGQNHQETQYF. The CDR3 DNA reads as TGTGCCAGCAGCCTGGGACAGAACCATCAAGAGACCCAGTACTTC.

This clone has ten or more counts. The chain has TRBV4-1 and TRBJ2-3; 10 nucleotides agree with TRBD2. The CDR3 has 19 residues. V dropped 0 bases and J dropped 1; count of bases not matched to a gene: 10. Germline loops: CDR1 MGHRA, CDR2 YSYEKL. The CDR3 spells CASSQDGFGGLAGTDTQYF. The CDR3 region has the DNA TGCGCCAGCAGCCAAGATGGTTTTGGAGGACTAGCGGGCACAGATACGCAGTATTTT.

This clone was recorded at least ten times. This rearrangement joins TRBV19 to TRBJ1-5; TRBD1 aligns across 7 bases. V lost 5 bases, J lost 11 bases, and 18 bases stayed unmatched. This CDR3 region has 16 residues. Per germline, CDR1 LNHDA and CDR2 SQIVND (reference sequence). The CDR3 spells CASSPPRDRPTEAQHF. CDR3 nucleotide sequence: TGTGCCAGTAGTCCCCCCCGGGACAGACCAACGGAAGCCCAGCATTTT.

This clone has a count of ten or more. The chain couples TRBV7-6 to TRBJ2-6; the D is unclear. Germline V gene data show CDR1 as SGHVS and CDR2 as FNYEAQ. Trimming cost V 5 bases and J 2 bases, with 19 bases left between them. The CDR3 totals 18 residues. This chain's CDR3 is CASSPHPRRTTGANVLTF. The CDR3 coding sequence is TGTGCCAGCAGCCCCCACCCTCGACGCACTACTGGGGCCAACGTCCTGACTTTC.

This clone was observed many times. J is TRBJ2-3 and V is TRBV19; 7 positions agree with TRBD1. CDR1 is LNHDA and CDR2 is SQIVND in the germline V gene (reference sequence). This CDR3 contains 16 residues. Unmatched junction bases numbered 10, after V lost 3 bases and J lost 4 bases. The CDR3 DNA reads TGTGCCAGTAGTATGACAGGGATAAATCAGGCAGATACGCAGTATTTT. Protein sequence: CASSMTGINQADTQYF.

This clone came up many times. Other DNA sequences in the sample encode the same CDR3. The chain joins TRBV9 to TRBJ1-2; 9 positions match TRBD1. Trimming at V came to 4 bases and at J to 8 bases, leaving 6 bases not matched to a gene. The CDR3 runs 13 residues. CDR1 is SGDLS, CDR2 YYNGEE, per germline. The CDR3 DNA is TGTGCCAGCAGCTGGACAGGGGATACGGGCTACACCTTC. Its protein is CASSWTGDTGYTF.

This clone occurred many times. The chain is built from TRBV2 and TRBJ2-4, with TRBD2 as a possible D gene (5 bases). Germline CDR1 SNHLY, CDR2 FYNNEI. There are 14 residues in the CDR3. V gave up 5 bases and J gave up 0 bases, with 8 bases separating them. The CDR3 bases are TGTGCCAGCAGTTTCCTAGCAGCCAAAAACATTCAGTACTTC. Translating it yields CASSFLAAKNIQYF.

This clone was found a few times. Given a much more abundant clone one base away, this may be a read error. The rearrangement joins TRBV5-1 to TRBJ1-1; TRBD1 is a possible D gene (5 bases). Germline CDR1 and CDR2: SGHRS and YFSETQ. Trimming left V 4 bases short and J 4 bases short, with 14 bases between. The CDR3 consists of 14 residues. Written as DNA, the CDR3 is TGCGCCAGCAGCGGGTATAGCGGGGGCACTGAAGCTTTCTTT. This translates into CASSGYSGGTEAFF.

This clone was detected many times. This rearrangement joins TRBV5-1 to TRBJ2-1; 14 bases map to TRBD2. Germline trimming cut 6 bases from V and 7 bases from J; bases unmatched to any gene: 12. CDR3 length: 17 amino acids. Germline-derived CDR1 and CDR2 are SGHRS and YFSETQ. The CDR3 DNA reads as TGCGCCAGCACTGAGAGGGGACTAGCGGGAGCGAGGAATGAGCAGTTCTTC. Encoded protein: CASTERGLAGARNEQFF. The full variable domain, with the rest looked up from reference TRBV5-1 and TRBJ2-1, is KAGVTQTPRYLIKTRGQQVTLSCSPISGHRSVSWYQQTPGQGLQFLFEYFSETQRNKGNFPGRFSGRQFSNSRSEMNVSTLELGDSALYLCASTERGLAGARNEQFFGPGTRLTVL.

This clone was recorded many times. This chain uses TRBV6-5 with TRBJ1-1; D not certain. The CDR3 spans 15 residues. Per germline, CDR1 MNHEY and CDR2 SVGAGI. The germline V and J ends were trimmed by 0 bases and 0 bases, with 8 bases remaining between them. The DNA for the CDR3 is TGTGCCAGCAGTTACTCTGCGGACTTGAACACTGAAGCTTTCTTT. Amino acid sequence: CASSYSADLNTEAFF.

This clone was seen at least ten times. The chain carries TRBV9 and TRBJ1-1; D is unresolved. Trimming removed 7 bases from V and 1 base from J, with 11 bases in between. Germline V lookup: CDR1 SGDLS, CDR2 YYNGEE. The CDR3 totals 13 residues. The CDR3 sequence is CASGAQWNTEAFF. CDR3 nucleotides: TGTGCCAGCGGCGCTCAGTGGAACACTGAAGCTTTCTTT. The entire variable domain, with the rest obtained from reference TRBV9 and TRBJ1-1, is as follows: DSGVTQTPKHLITATGQRVTLRCSPRSGDLSVYWYQQSLDQGLQFLIQYYNGEERAKGNILERFSAQQFPDLHSELNLSSLELGDSALYFCASGAQWNTEAFFGQGTRLTVV.

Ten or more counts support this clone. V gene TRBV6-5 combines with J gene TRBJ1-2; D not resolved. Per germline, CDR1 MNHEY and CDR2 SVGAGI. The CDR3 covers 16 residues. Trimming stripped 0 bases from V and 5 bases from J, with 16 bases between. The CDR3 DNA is TGTGCCAGCAGTTACTCGAGTACAGATACTTATTATGGCTACACCTTC. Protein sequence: CASSYSSTDTYYGYTF.

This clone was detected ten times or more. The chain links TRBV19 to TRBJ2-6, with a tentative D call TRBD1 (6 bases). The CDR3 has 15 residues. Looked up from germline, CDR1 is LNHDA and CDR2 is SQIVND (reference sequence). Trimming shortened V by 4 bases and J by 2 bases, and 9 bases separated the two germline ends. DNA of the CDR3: TGTGCCAGTAGTACCGGACAGACTGGGGCCAACGTCCTGACTTTC. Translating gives CASSTGQTGANVLTF.

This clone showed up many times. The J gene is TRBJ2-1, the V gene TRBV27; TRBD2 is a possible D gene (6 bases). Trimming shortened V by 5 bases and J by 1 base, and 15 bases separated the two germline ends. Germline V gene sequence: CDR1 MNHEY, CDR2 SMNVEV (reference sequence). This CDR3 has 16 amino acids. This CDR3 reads CASSTVRGRSYNEQFF. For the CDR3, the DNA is TGTGCCAGCAGTACCGTTCGGGGGAGGTCCTACAATGAGCAGTTCTTC.

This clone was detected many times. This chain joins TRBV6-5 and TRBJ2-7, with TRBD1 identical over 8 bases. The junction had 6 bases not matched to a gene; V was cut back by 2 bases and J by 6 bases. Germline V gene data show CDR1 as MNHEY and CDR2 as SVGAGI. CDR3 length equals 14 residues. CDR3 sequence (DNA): TGTGCCAGCAGTTACGGTTTAGGACAGGGCGAGCAGTACTTC. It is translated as CASSYGLGQGEQYF.

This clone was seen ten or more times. This CDR3 is CAWRLAGVSRSYNEQFF. The CDR3 DNA sequence: TGTGCCTGGAGGCTAGCGGGAGTCTCCCGCTCCTACAATGAGCAGTTCTTC. J is TRBJ2-1 and V is TRBV30; TRBD2 matches at 10 bases. Looked up from germline, CDR1 is GTSNPN and CDR2 is SVGIG (reference sequence). V was pared by 3 bases and J by 0 bases, with 8 bases of the junction left unmatched. The CDR3 is 17 amino acids. The full variable domain, with the rest looked up from reference TRBV30 and TRBJ2-1, is SQTIHQWPATLVQPVGSPLSLECTVEGTSNPNLYWYRQAAGRGLQLLFYSVGIGQISSEVPQNLSASRPQDRQFILSSKKLLLSDSGFYLCAWRLAGVSRSYNEQFFGPGTRLTVL.

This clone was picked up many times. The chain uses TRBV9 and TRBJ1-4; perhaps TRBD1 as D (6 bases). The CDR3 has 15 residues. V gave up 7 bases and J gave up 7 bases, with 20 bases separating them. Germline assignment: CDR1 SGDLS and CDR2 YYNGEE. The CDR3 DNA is TGTGCCAGCTCCCTAGGGGGGGGAGGAATTGAAAAACTGTTTTTT. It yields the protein CASSLGGGGIEKLFF.

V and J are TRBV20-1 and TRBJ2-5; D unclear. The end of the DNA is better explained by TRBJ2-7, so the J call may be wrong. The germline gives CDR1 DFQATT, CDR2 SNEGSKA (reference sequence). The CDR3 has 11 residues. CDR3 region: CSARESYEQYF. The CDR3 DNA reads TGCAGTGCTAGGGAGTCCTACGAGCAGTACTTC.

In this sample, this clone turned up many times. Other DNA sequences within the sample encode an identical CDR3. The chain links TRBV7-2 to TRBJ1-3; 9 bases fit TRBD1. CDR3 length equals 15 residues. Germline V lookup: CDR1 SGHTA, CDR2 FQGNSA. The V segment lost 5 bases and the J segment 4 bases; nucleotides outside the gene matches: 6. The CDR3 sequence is CASSLRTGEGNTIYF. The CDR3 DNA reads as TGTGCCAGCAGCCTTCGGACAGGGGAGGGAAACACCATATATTTT.

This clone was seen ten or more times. The CDR3 coding sequence is TGTGCCAGCAGCGTAGGGGCCGACCTGAGGAGGTACGAGCAGTACTTC. It encodes CASSVGADLRRYEQYF. The chain couples TRBV9 to TRBJ2-7; D may be TRBD2 (5 bases). This CDR3 is built from 16 residues. V was trimmed by 0 bases and J by 4 bases, leaving 17 bases between them. CDR1 and CDR2 from the germline V gene are SGDLS and YYNGEE.

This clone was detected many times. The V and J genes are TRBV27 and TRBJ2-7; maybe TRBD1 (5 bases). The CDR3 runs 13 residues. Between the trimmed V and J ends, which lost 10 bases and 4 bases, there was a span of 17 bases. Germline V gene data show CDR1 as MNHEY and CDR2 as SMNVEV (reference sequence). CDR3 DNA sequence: TGTGCCACCGCGACAGACGATCAATACGAGCAGTACTTC. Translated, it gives CATATDDQYEQYF.

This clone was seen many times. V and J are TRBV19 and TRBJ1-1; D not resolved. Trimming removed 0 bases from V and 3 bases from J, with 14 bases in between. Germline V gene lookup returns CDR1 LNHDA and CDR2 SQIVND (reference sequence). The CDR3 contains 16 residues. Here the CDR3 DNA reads TGTGCCAGTAGTATAGATTGGGCTGCCTCGGACACTGAAGCTTTCTTT. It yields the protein CASSIDWAASDTEAFF.